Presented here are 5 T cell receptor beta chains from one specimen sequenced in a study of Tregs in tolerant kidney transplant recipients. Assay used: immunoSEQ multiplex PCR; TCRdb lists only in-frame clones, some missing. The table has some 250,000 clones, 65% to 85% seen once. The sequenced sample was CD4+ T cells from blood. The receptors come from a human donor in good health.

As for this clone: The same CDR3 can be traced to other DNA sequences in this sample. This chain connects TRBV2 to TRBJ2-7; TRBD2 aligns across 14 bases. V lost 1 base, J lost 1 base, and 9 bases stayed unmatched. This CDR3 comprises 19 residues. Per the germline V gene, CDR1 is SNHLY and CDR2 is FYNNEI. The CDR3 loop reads CASSEGLAGGRGSSYEQYF. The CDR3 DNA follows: TGTGCCAGCAGTGAAGGACTAGCGGGGGGGCGGGGCTCATCCTACGAGCAGTACTTC.

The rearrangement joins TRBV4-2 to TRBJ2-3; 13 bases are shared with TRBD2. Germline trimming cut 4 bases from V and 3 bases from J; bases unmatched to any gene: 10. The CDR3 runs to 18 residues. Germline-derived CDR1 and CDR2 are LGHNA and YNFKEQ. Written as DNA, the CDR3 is TGTGCCAGCAGCCCGACCGGTCGGACTAGCGGGAGAACAGATACGCAGTATTTT. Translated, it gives CASSPTGRTSGRTDTQYF.

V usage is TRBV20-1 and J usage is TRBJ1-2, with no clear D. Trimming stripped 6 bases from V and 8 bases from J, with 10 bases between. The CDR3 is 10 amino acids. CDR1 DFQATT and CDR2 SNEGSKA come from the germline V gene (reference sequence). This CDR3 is CSATGGGYTF. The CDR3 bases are TGCAGTGCAACCGGCGGGGGCTACACCTTC.

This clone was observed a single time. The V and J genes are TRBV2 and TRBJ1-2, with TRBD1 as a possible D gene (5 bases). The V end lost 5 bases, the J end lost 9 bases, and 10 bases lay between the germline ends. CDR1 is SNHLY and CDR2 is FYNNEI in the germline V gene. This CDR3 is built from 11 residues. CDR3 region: CASSSGTSYTF. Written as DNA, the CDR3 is TGTGCCAGCAGTTCCGGGACGAGCTACACCTTC.

As DNA, the CDR3 is TGTGCCAGCAGCGTAGATCCGGGTAATAATTCACCCCTCCACTTT. Protein sequence: CASSVDPGNNSPLHF. The chain recombines TRBV9 with TRBJ1-6; D is unclear. Germline V CDR1 and CDR2: SGDLS, YYNGEE. V lost 0 bases, J lost 5 bases, and 9 bases lay in between. This CDR3 region has 15 residues.